This T cell receptor beta chain was recorded in a study of T cell responses to AZD1222 COVID-19 vaccine. Regarding this clone: Its antigen remains unidentified.

Sequenced by immunoSEQ multiplex PCR; TCRdb stores in-frame clones only, minus some. The sample carries over 110,000 clones, about 92% recorded once. Trimming removed 7 bases from V and 8 bases from J; junction bases left unmatched: 10. Germline V gives CDR1 SNHLY, CDR2 FYNNEI. The CDR3 is 13 amino acids. Points from the study as a whole: Donor demographics were predominantly white British with a female majority; clonal diversity may be underestimated. With two AZD1222 doses given, Spike-specific TCR breadth and depth both rose. Among vaccine-associated CD4 TCRs, coverage spanned spike, with dominance at 160-218 and 743-854.

The clonotype was recovered from an adult in good health. The chain uses TRBV2 and TRBJ1-2, with 7 bases matching TRBD1. Specimen: peripheral blood, collected on day 0 of AZD1222 vaccination. The CDR3 sequence: CASTTTGAEGYTF. DNA for the CDR3: TGTGCCAGCACCACAACAGGGGCAGAAGGCTACACCTTC.